This T cell receptor (beta chain) was captured in a study of blood T cell repertoires in COVID-19. The overall study: Samples of COVID-19 (acute and convalescent) were obtained from the United States, Italy and Spain.

The V gene end was trimmed by 2 bases and the J gene end by 9 bases; junction bases not matched to a gene: 7. Germline loops: CDR1 LGHDT, CDR2 YNNKEL (reference sequence). CDR3 length: 13 amino acids. Produced via immunoSEQ multiplex PCR; TCRdb's table is partial and in-frame only. The data show roughly 80,000 clones, around 88% seen once. This TCR was recovered from a woman of 80 years or more with acute or convalescent COVID-19. The material sequenced was peripheral blood. The V and J genes are TRBV3-1 (or the pseudogene TRBV3-2) and TRBJ2-7; 7 bases align to TRBD1. The CDR3 nucleotides are TGTGCCAGCAGCCAACGCGGACAGGACGGGCAGTACTTC. This translates into CASSQRGQDGQYF.